The sequence of this T cell receptor beta chain was determined in a study of cytomegalovirus exposure and HLA in healthy donors (dated by TCRdb to 2016 to 2017). Turning to the overall study: An earlier analysis of roughly 500 of the donors reported 276 Gb of sequence data and 117 million unique TCR beta sequences obtained from about 170 million T cells. An early release covering just under 650 HLA-typed donors comprised about 300 gigabases of sequencing data and roughly 85 million unique TCR sequences. Of the 300 to 450 genotyped donors, around 81% fell in the genetic ancestry cluster associated with self-reported Caucasian donors. The aim of the study was to test whether cataloging public T cell receptors could identify signatures of past pathogen exposure. The study used immunosequencing to profile the T cell repertoires of about 670 subjects and linked those repertoires to cytomegalovirus serostatus. Besides the first cohort of under 700 subjects, a separate validation cohort made up of roughly 130 different subjects was used. The study combined high-throughput TCR immunosequencing, statistical association of individual TCRs with disease status, and machine learning to predict cytomegalovirus infection status. A later analysis re-examined previously published TCR beta repertoires from more than 550 donors and added high-resolution HLA genotyping to investigate patterns of TCR occurrence. The later analysis used no new phenotypic data to find candidate immune exposures, relying instead on TCR beta sequences and their occurrence across donors. In an earlier analysis of several hundred of the donors, high-throughput TCR beta sequencing was used to judge whether each TCR beta V gene segment behaved as functional or pseudogenic. Donor age, sex, ethnicity and CMV serostatus were collected together with the repertoire data. A later genetic analysis used genome-wide SNP genotypes for 398 of the 666 donors, treating that subset as a discovery cohort. All discovery cohort repertoires had been generated on a single sequencing platform. Both class I and class II loci were covered by HLA typing, at four-digit resolution. Typing coverage varied by locus: roughly 629-640 donors for A, B, C, DRB1 and DQB1; more than 500 for DQA1; more than 600 for DPA1; roughly 470 for DPB1. Roughly five DR-DQ haplotypes were treated as single units for association and clustering because of strong linkage in the cohort. Among 300 to 500 genotyped donors of the cohort, an average of roughly 230,000 unique TCR beta nucleotide sequences was sequenced per donor, of which about 20% were non-productive.

The cohort was made up of 666 healthy bone marrow donors. At the time of sampling, every cohort member was nominally healthy, though immune exposures that went unrecorded were likely present. The donor tested CMV seronegative and was one of the 352 seronegative cohort members. Every donor gave a peripheral blood sample, and the peripheral blood mononuclear cells from that sample were used for TCR beta sequencing. The Qiagen DNeasy Blood Extraction Kit was used to extract genomic DNA from the blood cell samples. Library generation was performed with the immunoSEQ multiplex PCR assay. A mixture of 60 forward primers for TCR Vbeta segments and 13 reverse primers for TCR Jbeta segments was used in the multiplex PCR. Amplification of the CDR3 region of rearranged TCR beta genes was performed with a multiplex PCR assay on genomic DNA. Amplified TCR beta libraries were sequenced as 87-base-pair reads on the Illumina HiSeq System. Processing in the source paper ran as follows. In a later analysis, about 80 million unique TCR beta chains were counted across the approximately 640 repertoires, and roughly 9.9 million of these chains were shared by at least two donors. Raw reads were error-corrected and collapsed into unique sequences with a nearest-neighbor algorithm that merged closely related sequences to remove PCR and sequencing errors. Alignment of CDR3 sequences to IMGT reference sequences was used to assign V, D and J gene segments. For a sequence to be retained, at least a six-nucleotide match to both a V gene segment and a J gene segment was required. A rearrangement counted as productive if the CDR3 had no stop codons and remained in frame with V and J, and every other rearrangement counted as non-productive. Following IMGT convention, CDR3 was defined as the stretch from the second conserved V-encoded cysteine to the conserved J-encoded phenylalanine. The earlier analysis of fewer than 750 of the donors excluded sequences that lacked an unambiguous match to a single V gene segment. An earlier analysis of 500 to 600 of the donors classified V segments as functional when productive rearrangements were above 56.7% and as segregating when the standard deviation between donors was above 5%. A statistical classification framework was built to diagnose cytomegalovirus status from the catalog of TCR beta chain sequences. In a later analysis, TCR nucleotide sequences were compared against IMGT/GENE-DB human TR gene sequences so that V and J genes could be assigned. Using the TCRdist pipeline, a later analysis assigned CDR3 sequences along with most-parsimonious VDJ recombination scenarios. A later analysis defined each TCR beta chain by its CDR3 amino acid sequence plus V-gene family, and excluded reads lacking a unique V-gene family. In a later analysis, approximately 590 highly shared, low-generation-probability nucleotide sequences were removed to address suspected cross-contamination and a sequencing artifact. For each public chain, a later analysis derived a clonal expansion index from normalized ranks of inferred template counts within each repertoire. Generation probabilities in a later analysis came from a VDJ recombination model fitted to out-of-frame rearrangements, and those results were checked against IGoR. A later analysis scored TCR-TCR, TCR-HLA and TCR-CMV co-occurrence with hypergeometric tests, applying a repertoire-size bias correction to TCR pairs. A later analysis estimated false discovery rates by permuting HLA or CMV assignments 20 times. In a later analysis, co-occurring TCRs were grouped with DBSCAN, and TCRdist sequence similarity was added when clustering was performed within HLA-allele-positive subsets. Repertoires with fewer than 30,000 or more than 120,000 public chains were left out of co-occurrence clustering, as were roughly five repertoires with anomalous nucleotide sharing. TCRdb's version of the immuneACCESS table is confined to in-frame rearrangements and falls short of the full clone set. An unresolved V gene accounts for under half of the shortfall where checked; the remainder is of unknown origin. The V and J calls and the clone size are those of that table, but D and trimming were determined from the DNA. The sample includes approximately 150,000 clones, with around 57% observed a single time. The ten largest clones add up to roughly 1.8% of the sample.

Overall study results and their limits: When HLA alleles, especially DR and DQ, strongly co-occurred, attributing TCR associations to individual alleles was difficult. A cluster of highly shared sequence variants was judged likely to be a technical artifact of the sequencing pipeline. According to a later genetic analysis, donors in an Asian-associated ancestry cluster had fewer N-insertions in productive TCRs than the approximately 630-donor mean. Cytomegalovirus status was reported to be diagnosed by the classifier with high specificity and sensitivity in both the original and validation cohorts. In vitro tests confirmed that a few of the cytomegalovirus-associated TCR beta chains recognize cytomegalovirus antigens. Most TCR sequences were seen in very few donors, while some public TCRs were found in many individuals. The 87-base-pair reads could not distinguish some IMGT-functional V segments, including TRBV6-2 and TRBV6-3, so those segments were excluded. Broadly in line with IMGT annotations, most TCR beta V segments showed up in productive rearrangements about 87% or about 30% of the time in an earlier analysis of 587 of the donors. Immune exposure information for the cohort was limited to CMV serostatus. In a later analysis, HLA-associated TCR beta chains showed more clonal expansion and lower generation probabilities than non-associated chains that were equally common. Because some donors lacked HLA typing at each locus, the association tests relied only on the typed subset. Linkage disequilibrium might explain the correlated functional status among segregating V segments, but an unknown experimental factor could not be ruled out. According to the authors, the approach could potentially be generalized to other disease states and immunological phenotypes. An association between a missense DCLRE1C variant and V-gene and J-gene trimming of TCR beta chains was found in a later genetic analysis and replicated in an independent cohort. A later analysis associated about 16,000 TCR beta sequences with specific HLA alleles at a false discovery rate of 0.05. In a later analysis, most CMV-associated TCR beta chains were found to appear HLA-restricted, with HLA associations seemingly driven largely by CMV exposure. A further reported finding was that TCR beta sequences accurately predicted the HLA-A and HLA-B alleles for most subjects in the first cohort. Because counts were too low, roughly 17 rarely observed V segments, including chromosome 9 orphons, were left out of the earlier analysis of about 620 of the donors. A later analysis found that TCR association rates varied across HLA loci, with DRB1 alleles showing the most associated TCRs and HLA-C alleles the fewest. The study gave a list of roughly 150 TCR beta chains associated with cytomegalovirus. Several of the top co-occurrence clusters appeared to be linked to parvovirus B19, influenza, CMV and Epstein-Barr virus, according to a later analysis. This cohort had only TCR beta chains sequenced, and the lack of alpha or paired-chain data limited which features could be detected. Sequencing depth was assumed to be roughly uniform across donors in the presence/absence analyses, though that assumption may not hold.

A note on this clone: Which antigen it targets is not known. No much larger clonotype is one base removed from it; base qualities were not supplied.

CDR1 and CDR2, per the germline V gene, are ENHRY and SYGVKD. Inclusive of the bounding cysteine and phenylalanine, the CDR3 is 15 residues long. Only the CDR3 portion is preserved as DNA: 45 bases, with reading frame beginning at the first base. V and J lose 7 bases and 5 bases, and a span of 19 bases separates them. Sequenced: PBMCs. The receptor was isolated from a male donor in good health and CMV-seronegative. The rearranged segments are TRBV10-3 and TRBJ2-3; the D gene lacks a confident call. The DNA sequence is as follows: TGTGCCATCACCCCTGGCCAGGTTTTCGGAGATACGCAGTATTTT. It encodes CAITPGQVFGDTQYF.